Listed below are T cell receptor beta chains from one sample, sequenced in a study of EBV T-cell therapy then PD-1 blockade in nasopharyngeal carcinoma. Produced via immunoSEQ multiplex PCR; TCRdb's table is partial and in-frame only. The sample contains some 20,000 clones, roughly 84% of which appear only once. Their antigens are not known. Here the sequenced sample was CD8+ T cells from blood, taken around day 33 from a patient whose treatment included autologous EBV-specific T cells and nivolumab. Every receptor here comes from a middle-aged man with nasopharyngeal carcinoma. The CDR3 runs from the conserved cysteine through the conserved F or W. A D gene is named only where the DNA matches it firmly. Clone size is shown for a subset of rows, as once, few, many or a class of expanded clone.

j_gene	d_gene	v_gene	abundance	CDR3nt	CDR3aa
TRBJ1-3	-	TRBV6-5	once	TGTGCCAGCAGTTACATGTACAGCAGCTCTGGAAACACCATATATTTT	CASSYMYSSSGNTIYF
TRBJ2-1	-	TRBV27	-	TGTGCCAGCAGTTCGGAGCAGCCTGCCTACAATGAGCAGTTCTTC	CASSSEQPAYNEQFF
TRBJ1-2	TRBD1	TRBV29-1	-	TGCAGCGTTGAAGATGAAGGGGGCGACTATGGCTACACCTTC	CSVEDEGGDYGYTF
TRBJ1-2	TRBD1	TRBV7-9	-	TGTGCCAGCAGCCCAAGGGAGGGGGCCTCAGATGGCTACACCTTC	CASSPREGASDGYTF
TRBJ1-2	-	TRBV27	few	TGTGCCAGCAGTTTTGGGCAGGGGATCTATGGCTACACCTTC	CASSFGQGIYGYTF
TRBJ2-6	-	TRBV6-2/TRBV6-3	-	TGTGCCAGCAGTTTGGAAGCCTCTGGGGCCAACGTCCTGACTTTC	CASSLEASGANVLTF
TRBJ2-3	TRBD2	TRBV6-6	-	TGTGCCAGCAGTCAACTAGCGGGGGGCCTAGGGAACACAGATACGCAGTATTTT	CASSQLAGGLGNTDTQYF
TRBJ1-5	-	TRBV6-5	-	TGTGCCAGCAGTTACTCGTCAGGGAATCGGCCCCAGCATTTT	CASSYSSGNRPQHF
TRBJ2-3	-	TRBV11-2	-	TGTGCCAGCAGCTTAAACGCGGTTAGCCCAGATACGCAGTATTTT	CASSLNAVSPDTQYF
TRBJ1-5	-	TRBV14	few	TGTGCCAGCAGCCAAGATTGGGAGAGTCAGCCCCAGCATTTT	CASSQDWESQPQHF
TRBJ2-7	-	TRBV7-6	few	TGTGCCAGCAGCCCAGGACCTAACTACGAGCAGTACTTC	CASSPGPNYEQYF
TRBJ2-7	-	TRBV6-4	-	TGTGCCAGCAGTGTGGGGAGAGGCTACGAGCAGTACTTC	CASSVGRGYEQYF
TRBJ2-1	TRBD2	TRBV4-1	-	TGCGCCAGCAGCCAAGAGGCCGGGGGGTGGGCTGAGCAGTTCTTC	CASSQEAGGWAEQFF
TRBJ2-7	TRBD1	TRBV5-6	-	TGTGCCAGCAGCGGGACAGGCCCCTACGAGCAGTACTTC	CASSGTGPYEQYF
TRBJ1-2	TRBD1	TRBV6-5	-	TGTGCCAGCACTGGGACAGGGGGACTCTATGGCTACACCTTC	CASTGTGGLYGYTF
TRBJ2-3	-	TRBV15	once	TGTGCCACCAGCGGAGACAGTCCCACAGATACGCAGTATTTT	CATSGDSPTDTQYF
TRBJ2-1	-	TRBV6-5	once	TGTGCCAGCAGTTACCTGGCAGGGACAAGCAATGAGCAGTTCTTC	CASSYLAGTSNEQFF
TRBJ1-1	-	TRBV14	-	TGTGCCAGCAGCACCCCTACAGGGTTCGCTGAAGCTTTCTTT	CASSTPTGFAEAFF
TRBJ2-7	TRBD1	TRBV6-5	-	TGTGCCAGCCAGGGACAGTGGTCCTACGAGCAGTACTTC	CASQGQWSYEQYF
TRBJ1-5	-	TRBV30	-	TGTGCCTGGAGTCAGCTTAGCAATCAGCCCCAGCATTTT	CAWSQLSNQPQHF
TRBJ2-5	-	TRBV13	once	TGTGCCAGCAGCACGGGACAAGGAGAGACCCAGTACTTC	CASSTGQGETQYF
TRBJ2-7	-	TRBV7-3	-	TGTGCCAGCAGCTTAAGGGACGGCTACGAGCAGTACTTC	CASSLRDGYEQYF
TRBJ2-7	-	TRBV27	once	TGTGCCAGCAGTTTAGGGTCTAGCCCGCGTGAGCAGTACTTC	CASSLGSSPREQYF
TRBJ1-3	TRBD1	TRBV4-1	-	TGCGCCAGCAGCCAACTCCCCACCGACAGGGACTCTGGAAACACCATATATTTT	CASSQLPTDRDSGNTIYF
TRBJ2-1	TRBD2	TRBV9	-	TGTGCCAGCAGCGTCAGCAGCGGGGGGGCCTACAATGAGCAGTTCTTC	CASSVSSGGAYNEQFF
TRBJ1-3	-	TRBV7-2	-	TGTGCCAGCGTTCTCACGGGGGGCACTGGAAACACCATATATTTT	CASVLTGGTGNTIYF
TRBJ2-7	-	TRBV30	-	TGTGCCTGGAGAGCGAGAGAGGGAACCTACGAGCAGTACTTC	CAWRAREGTYEQYF
TRBJ2-1	-	TRBV5-6	-	TGTGCCAGCAGCCTCTCTTCCTACAATGAGCAGTTCTTC	CASSLSSYNEQFF
TRBJ2-1	TRBD2	TRBV6-5	-	TGTGCCAGCAGTTACGCCGGGGGGAGCTCCTACAATGAGCAGTTCTTC	CASSYAGGSSYNEQFF
TRBJ2-3	-	TRBV2	-	TGTGCCAGCAGGGGGGATACGCAGTATTTT	CASRGDTQYF
TRBJ1-1	-	TRBV6-5	-	TGTGCCAGCAGTTACTCGCTCGACGAATGGAACACTGAAGCTTTCTTT	CASSYSLDEWNTEAFF
TRBJ2-1	-	TRBV20-1	few	TGCAGTGCTGGGTGGGGGGCGGAGCAGTTCTTC	CSAGWGAEQFF
TRBJ1-6	-	TRBV5-4	-	TGTGCCAGCAGCTCGATAACCGGGCTTAATTCACCCCTCCACTTT	CASSSITGLNSPLHF
TRBJ2-1	-	TRBV28	once	TGTGCCAGCACTCTGGGGCAGGGGGGTTACAATGAGCAGTTCTTC	CASTLGQGGYNEQFF
TRBJ2-3	TRBD2	TRBV6-1	-	TGTGCCAGCAGTGAGGTCGCGGGGGGGTCGACAGATACGCAGTATTTT	CASSEVAGGSTDTQYF
TRBJ1-2	-	TRBV6-5	-	TGTGCCAGCAGTTACGGCAGACGATCTAACTATGGCTACACCTTC	CASSYGRRSNYGYTF
TRBJ2-7	-	TRBV3-1/TRBV3-2	once	TGTGCCAGCAGCCAAGAAGGAGGCTGGGGCTCCTACGAGCAGTACTTC	CASSQEGGWGSYEQYF
TRBJ2-7	-	TRBV6-2/TRBV6-3	-	TGTGCCAGCAGTTACTCAGCGGAGGGGGACGAGCAGTACTTC	CASSYSAEGDEQYF
TRBJ2-1	TRBD1	TRBV27	-	TGTGCCAGCGGACAGGGGTCCTACAATGAGCAGTTCTTC	CASGQGSYNEQFF
TRBJ2-1	TRBD1	TRBV7-3	-	TGTGCCAGCAGCCTCCCGGACAGGGCCGAGCAGTTCTTC	CASSLPDRAEQFF
TRBJ1-2	-	TRBV4-3	-	TGCGCCAGCAGCCAAGATTGGACAGTTTCCTATGGCTACACCTTC	CASSQDWTVSYGYTF